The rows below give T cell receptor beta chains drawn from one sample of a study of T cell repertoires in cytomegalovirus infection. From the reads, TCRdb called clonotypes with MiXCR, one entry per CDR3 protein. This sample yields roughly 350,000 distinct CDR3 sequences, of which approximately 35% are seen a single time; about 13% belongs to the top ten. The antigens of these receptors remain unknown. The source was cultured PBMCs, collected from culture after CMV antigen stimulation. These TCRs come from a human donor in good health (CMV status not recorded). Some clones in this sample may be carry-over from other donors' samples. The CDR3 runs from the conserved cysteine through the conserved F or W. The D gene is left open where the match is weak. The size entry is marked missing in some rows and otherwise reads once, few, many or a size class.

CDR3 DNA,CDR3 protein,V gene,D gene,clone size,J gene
TGTGCCAGCAGCTTACCTAGCGGGAGTGCTTCCTACGAGCAGTACTTC,CASSLPSGSASYEQYF,TRBV5-6,TRBD2,few,TRBJ2-7
TGTGCCAGCAGTTTTCGGAATCAGCCCCAGCATTTT,CASSFRNQPQHF,TRBV12-3/TRBV12-4,.,few,TRBJ1-5
TGTGCCAGCAGCCTACTTGGGGGGACGGGCTACAATGAGCAGTTCTTC,CASSLLGGTGYNEQFF,TRBV11-3,.,many,TRBJ2-1
TGTGCCAGCCTTCTCTACAATGAGCAGTTCTTC,CASLLYNEQFF,TRBV12-3/TRBV12-4,.,few,TRBJ2-1
TGCAGTGCTAGAGGGCAGGGGGCAGGGGAAGGCTACACCTTC,CSARGQGAGEGYTF,TRBV20-1,TRBD1,.,TRBJ1-2
TGTGCCAGTAGTATCGGCACGTTCGACAATGAGCAGTTCTTC,CASSIGTFDNEQFF,TRBV19,.,few,TRBJ2-1
TGCGCCAGCAGCTTAAGGGCGCGGGAGACCCAGTACTTC,CASSLRARETQYF,TRBV5-1,.,.,TRBJ2-5
TGTGCCAGCAGTGAAGCGGGGGAATCCTACAATGAGCAGTTCTTC,CASSEAGESYNEQFF,TRBV2,.,.,TRBJ2-1
TGTGCCAGCAGATCAGGGGGTGGACCCTACGAGCAGTACTTC,CASRSGGGPYEQYF,TRBV6-2/TRBV6-3,TRBD1,.,TRBJ2-7
TGTGCCAGTAGTATCGGGCGCGCGGCAGATACGCAGTATTTT,CASSIGRAADTQYF,TRBV19,.,.,TRBJ2-3
TGTGCCAGCAGCGGGGGGGACACTGAAGCTTTCTTT,CASSGGDTEAFF,TRBV7-8,.,few,TRBJ1-1
TGTGCCAGCAGCCCCAGGCAAACAGGGGTCAATCAGCCCCAGCATTTT,CASSPRQTGVNQPQHF,TRBV7-8,TRBD1,.,TRBJ1-5
TGTGCCAGCACGGAAGGGGAGGGGGCATATGGCTACACCTTC,CASTEGEGAYGYTF,TRBV6-1,TRBD1,few,TRBJ1-2
TGTGCCAGCAGTCCGAATGTGGCGCTGAACTATGGCTACACCTTC,CASSPNVALNYGYTF,TRBV6-5,.,.,TRBJ1-2
TGCGCCAGCAGCCACCGCAGGGACTTCCGAGAGACCCAGTACTTC,CASSHRRDFRETQYF,TRBV4-3,.,few,TRBJ2-5
TGTGCCAGCAGGGGTTCGGCCCCGAACACTGAAGCTTTCTTT,CASRGSAPNTEAFF,TRBV6-6,.,few,TRBJ1-1
TGTGCCAGCAGTCTCACGACCGGCCAAGAGACCCAGTACTTC,CASSLTTGQETQYF,TRBV7-2,.,.,TRBJ2-5
TGCGCCAGCAGCTACGGACTAGCGGGAGGGCCAAACAATGAGCAGTTCTTC,CASSYGLAGGPNNEQFF,TRBV5-1,TRBD2,.,TRBJ2-1
TGTGCCAGCAGTTTAGTGACTAGCGGGACCCAGTACTTC,CASSLVTSGTQYF,TRBV12-3/TRBV12-4,TRBD2,few,TRBJ2-5
TGTGCCAGCAGCTTATCCAGACGCACCGGGGAGCTGTTTTTT,CASSLSRRTGELFF,TRBV7-2,.,few,TRBJ2-2
TGTGCCAGCAGTGAAGATCTGAACACTGAAGCTTTCTTT,CASSEDLNTEAFF,TRBV2,.,.,TRBJ1-1
TGTGCCAGCAGTTACGCAACCTCCGGGACTAGCGGGAGTACAGATACGCAGTATTTT,CASSYATSGTSGSTDTQYF,TRBV6-2/TRBV6-3,TRBD2,.,TRBJ2-3
TGTGCCAGCAGTCCCGGGACAGGGATTAATGAAAAACTGTTTTTT,CASSPGTGINEKLFF,TRBV12-3/TRBV12-4,TRBD1,.,TRBJ1-4
TGTGCCAGCTCACCAAGGGGAGAGACCCAGTACTTC,CASSPRGETQYF,TRBV18,.,many,TRBJ2-5